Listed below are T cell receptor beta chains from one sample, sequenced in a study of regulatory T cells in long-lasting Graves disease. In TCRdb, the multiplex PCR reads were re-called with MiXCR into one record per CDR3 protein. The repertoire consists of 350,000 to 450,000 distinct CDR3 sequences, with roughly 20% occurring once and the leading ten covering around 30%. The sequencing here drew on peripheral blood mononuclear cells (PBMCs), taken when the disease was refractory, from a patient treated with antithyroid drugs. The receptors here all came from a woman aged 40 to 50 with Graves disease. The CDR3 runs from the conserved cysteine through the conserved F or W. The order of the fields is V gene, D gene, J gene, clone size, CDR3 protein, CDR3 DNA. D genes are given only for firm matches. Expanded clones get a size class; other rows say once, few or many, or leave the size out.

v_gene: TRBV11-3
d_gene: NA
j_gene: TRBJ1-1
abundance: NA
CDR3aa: CASSLFTGAEAFF
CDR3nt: TGTGCCAGCAGCTTATTCACCGGGGCTGAAGCTTTCTTT

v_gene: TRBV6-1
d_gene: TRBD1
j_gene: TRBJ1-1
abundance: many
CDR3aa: CASARDRMNTEAFF
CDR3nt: TGTGCCAGCGCGAGGGACAGAATGAACACTGAAGCTTTCTTT

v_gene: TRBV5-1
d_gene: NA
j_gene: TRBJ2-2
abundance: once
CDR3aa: CASSLGVFYRPNTGELFF
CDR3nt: TGCGCCAGCAGCTTGGGGGTTTTTTACAGGCCGAACACCGGGGAGCTGTTTTTT

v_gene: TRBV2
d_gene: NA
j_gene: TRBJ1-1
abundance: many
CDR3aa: CARRSWTETNTEAFF
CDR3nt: TGTGCCAGGCGATCCTGGACAGAGACGAACACTGAAGCTTTCTTT

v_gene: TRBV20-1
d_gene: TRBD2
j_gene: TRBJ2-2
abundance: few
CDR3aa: CSARDPSGGTGELFF
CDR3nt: TGCAGTGCTAGAGATCCTAGCGGGGGCACCGGGGAGCTGTTTTTT

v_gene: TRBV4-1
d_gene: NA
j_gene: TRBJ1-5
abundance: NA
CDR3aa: CASSQMGDGLRHF
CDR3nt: TGCGCCAGCAGCCAAATGGGAGACGGCCTTCGCCATTTT

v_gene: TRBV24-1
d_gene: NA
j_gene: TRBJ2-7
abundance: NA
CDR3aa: CATSEARGLGQYF
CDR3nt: TGTGCCACCAGTGAAGCGAGGGGACTGGGGCAGTACTTC

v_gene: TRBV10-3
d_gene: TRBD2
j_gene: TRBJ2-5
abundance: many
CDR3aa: CAISPTSGRRSETQYF
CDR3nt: TGTGCCATCAGTCCTACTAGCGGGAGGAGGAGTGAGACCCAGTACTTC

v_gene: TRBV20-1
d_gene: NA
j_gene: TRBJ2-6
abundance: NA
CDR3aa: CSARHISGANVLTF
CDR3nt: TGCAGTGCTAGACACATATCTGGGGCCAACGTCCTGACTTTC

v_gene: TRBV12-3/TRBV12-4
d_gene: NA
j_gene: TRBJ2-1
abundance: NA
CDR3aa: CASSFESGLLHNEQFF
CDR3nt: TGTGCCAGCAGTTTCGAAAGTGGACTACTACACAATGAGCAGTTCTTC

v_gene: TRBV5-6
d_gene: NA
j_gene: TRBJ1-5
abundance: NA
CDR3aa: CASSFFIDQPQHF
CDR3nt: TGTGCCAGCAGCTTTTTCATCGATCAGCCCCAGCATTTT

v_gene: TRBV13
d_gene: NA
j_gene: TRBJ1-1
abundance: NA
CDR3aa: CASSFGPGSGAFF
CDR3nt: TGTGCCAGCAGCTTTGGACCAGGTTCAGGGGCTTTCTTT

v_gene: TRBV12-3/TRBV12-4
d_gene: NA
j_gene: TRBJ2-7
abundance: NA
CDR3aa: CASSREGAYEQYF
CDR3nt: TGTGCCAGTTCCCGGGAAGGTGCCTACGAGCAGTACTTC

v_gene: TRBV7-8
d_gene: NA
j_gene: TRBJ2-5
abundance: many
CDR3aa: CASSLGRSETQYF
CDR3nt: TGTGCCAGCAGCTTAGGCAGGAGTGAGACCCAGTACTTC

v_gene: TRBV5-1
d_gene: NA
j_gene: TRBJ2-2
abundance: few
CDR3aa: CASRSRGDSNTGELFF
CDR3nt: TGCGCCAGCAGGTCGCGTGGGGATTCGAACACCGGGGAGCTGTTTTTT

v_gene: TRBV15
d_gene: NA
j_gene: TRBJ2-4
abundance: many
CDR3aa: CATSREFISALAKNIQYF
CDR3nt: TGTGCCACCAGCAGAGAATTTATATCAGCACTAGCCAAAAACATTCAGTACTTC

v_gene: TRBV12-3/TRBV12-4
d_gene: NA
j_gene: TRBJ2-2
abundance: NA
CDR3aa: CASSLFEGPPGELFF
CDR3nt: TGTGCCAGCAGTTTATTTGAGGGCCCCCCCGGGGAGCTGTTTTTT

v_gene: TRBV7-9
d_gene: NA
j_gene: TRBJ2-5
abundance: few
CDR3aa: CASSFSQGETQYF
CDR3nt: TGTGCCAGCAGCTTTAGTCAAGGGGAGACCCAGTACTTC

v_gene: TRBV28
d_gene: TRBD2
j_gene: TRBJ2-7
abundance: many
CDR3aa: CASSFGTSESYEQYF
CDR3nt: TGTGCCAGCAGTTTCGGGACTAGCGAGTCCTACGAGCAGTACTTC

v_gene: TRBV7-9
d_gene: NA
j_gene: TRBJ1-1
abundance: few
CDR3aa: CASSGSRGTEAFF
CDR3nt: TGTGCCAGCAGCGGATCCAGGGGCACTGAAGCTTTCTTT

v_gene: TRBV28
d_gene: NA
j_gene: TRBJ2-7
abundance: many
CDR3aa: CASSPPQSSYEQYF
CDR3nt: TGTGCCAGCAGTCCGCCGCAGTCCTCCTACGAGCAGTACTTC

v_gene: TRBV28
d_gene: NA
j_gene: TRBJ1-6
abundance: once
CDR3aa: CASSFGWGLRLIRSPLHF
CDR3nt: TGTGCCAGCAGTTTTGGGTGGGGGCTTCGGTTAATTCGATCACCCCTCCACTTT

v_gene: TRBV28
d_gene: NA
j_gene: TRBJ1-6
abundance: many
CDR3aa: CASSGQKVSPLHF
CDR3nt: TGTGCCAGCAGTGGACAGAAGGTTTCACCCCTCCACTTT

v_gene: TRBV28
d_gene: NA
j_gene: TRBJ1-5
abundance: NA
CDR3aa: CASSPTGRAQPQHF
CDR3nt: TGTGCCAGCAGCCCGACGGGAAGGGCTCAGCCCCAGCATTTT

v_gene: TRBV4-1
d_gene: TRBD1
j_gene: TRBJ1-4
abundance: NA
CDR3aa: CATRTGRGKLFF
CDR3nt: TGCGCCACCCGGACAGGGAGAGGAAAACTGTTTTTT

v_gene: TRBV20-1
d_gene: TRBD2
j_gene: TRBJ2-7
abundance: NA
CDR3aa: CSAQGGLAGWEQYF
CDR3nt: TGCAGTGCCCAAGGAGGACTAGCGGGATGGGAGCAGTACTTC

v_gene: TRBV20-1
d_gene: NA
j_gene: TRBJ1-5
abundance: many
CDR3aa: CSARQDSNQPQHF
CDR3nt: TGCAGTGCTCGCCAAGATAGCAATCAGCCCCAGCATTTT

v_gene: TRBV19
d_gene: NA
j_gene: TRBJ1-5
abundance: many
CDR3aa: CASNAVGRRQPQHF
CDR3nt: TGTGCCAGTAACGCGGTTGGTCGTCGTCAGCCCCAGCATTTT

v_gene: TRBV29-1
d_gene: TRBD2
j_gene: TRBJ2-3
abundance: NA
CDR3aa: CSVEGIAGLTDTQYF
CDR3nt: TGCAGCGTTGAAGGGATAGCGGGCCTCACAGATACGCAGTATTTT

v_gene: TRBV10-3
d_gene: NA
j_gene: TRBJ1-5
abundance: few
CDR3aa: CAISESGLPPQHF
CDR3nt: TGTGCCATCAGTGAGTCGGGGTTGCCGCCCCAGCATTTT

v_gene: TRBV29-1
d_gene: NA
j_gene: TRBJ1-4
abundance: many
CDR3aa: CSVDLSGGYEKLFF
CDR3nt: TGCAGCGTTGATTTGTCGGGAGGGTACGAAAAACTGTTTTTT

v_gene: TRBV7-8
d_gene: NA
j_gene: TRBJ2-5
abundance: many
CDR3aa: CASSSKIPGATTRETQYF
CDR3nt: TGTGCCAGCAGCTCAAAAATCCCCGGGGCCACGACGAGGGAGACCCAGTACTTC

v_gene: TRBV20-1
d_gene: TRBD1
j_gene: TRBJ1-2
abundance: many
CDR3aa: CSAYRTGQKLANYGYTF
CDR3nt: TGCAGTGCTTATCGAACGGGACAGAAGTTAGCTAACTATGGCTACACCTTC

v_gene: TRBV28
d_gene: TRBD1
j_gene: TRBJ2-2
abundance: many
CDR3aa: CASSSSPRTGTNTGELFF
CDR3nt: TGTGCCAGCAGTTCCTCCCCCAGGACAGGGACCAACACCGGGGAGCTGTTTTTT

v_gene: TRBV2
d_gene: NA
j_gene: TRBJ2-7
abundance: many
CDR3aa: CASSEKLSRPYEQYF
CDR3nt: TGTGCCAGCAGTGAAAAACTTAGCAGGCCCTACGAGCAGTACTTC

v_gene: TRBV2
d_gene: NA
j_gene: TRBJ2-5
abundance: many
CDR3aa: CASSVRQETQYF
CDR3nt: TGTGCCAGCAGTGTCAGGCAAGAGACCCAGTACTTC

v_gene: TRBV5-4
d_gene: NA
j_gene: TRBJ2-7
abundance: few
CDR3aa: CASSLAQGTLHEQYF
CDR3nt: TGTGCCAGCAGCTTGGCCCAGGGAACACTCCACGAGCAGTACTTC

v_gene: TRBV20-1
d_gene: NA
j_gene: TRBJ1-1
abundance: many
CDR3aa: CSAGYRETEAFF
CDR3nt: TGCAGTGCTGGTTACAGGGAAACTGAAGCTTTCTTT

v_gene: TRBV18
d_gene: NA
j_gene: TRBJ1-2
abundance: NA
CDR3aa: CASSPWPPGDGYTF
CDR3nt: TGTGCCAGCTCACCATGGCCGCCGGGCGATGGCTACACCTTC

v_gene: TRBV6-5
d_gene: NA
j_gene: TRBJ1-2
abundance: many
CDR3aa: CASSSRGVNGYTF
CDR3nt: TGTGCCAGCAGTTCCCGTGGGGTTAATGGCTACACCTTC

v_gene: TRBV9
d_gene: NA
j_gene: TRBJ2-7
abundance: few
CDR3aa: CASSGRDTSYEQYF
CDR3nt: TGTGCCAGCAGCGGCCGGGACACCTCCTACGAGCAGTACTTC

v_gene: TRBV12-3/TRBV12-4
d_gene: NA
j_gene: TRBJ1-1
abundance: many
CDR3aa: CASTVSGGLNTEAFF
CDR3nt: TGTGCCAGCACTGTTAGTGGGGGGCTGAACACTGAAGCTTTCTTT

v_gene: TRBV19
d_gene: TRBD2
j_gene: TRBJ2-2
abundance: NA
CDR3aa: CASSAARLAGVTGELFF
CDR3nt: TGTGCCAGTAGCGCCGCGCGACTAGCGGGAGTCACCGGGGAGCTGTTTTTT

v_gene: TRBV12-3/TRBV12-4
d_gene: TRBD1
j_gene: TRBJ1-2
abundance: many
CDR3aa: CASRITRGTGYTF
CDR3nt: TGTGCCAGCAGAATAACCAGGGGGACGGGCTACACCTTC

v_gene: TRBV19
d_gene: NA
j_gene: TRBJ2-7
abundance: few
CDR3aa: CASSTSDQIVYF
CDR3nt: TGTGCCAGTAGTACCTCGGACCAAATAGTCTACTTC

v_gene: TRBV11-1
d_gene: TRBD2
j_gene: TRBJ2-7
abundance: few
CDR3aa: CASSSLAGARYEQYF
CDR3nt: TGTGCCAGCAGTTCCTTAGCGGGAGCTAGGTACGAGCAGTACTTC

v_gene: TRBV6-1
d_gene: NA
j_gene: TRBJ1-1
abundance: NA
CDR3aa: CASSEQIEAFF
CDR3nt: TGTGCCAGCAGTGAACAGATTGAAGCTTTCTTT

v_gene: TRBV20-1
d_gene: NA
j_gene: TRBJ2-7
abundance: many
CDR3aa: CSARVPGDAYEQYF
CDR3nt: TGCAGTGCTAGAGTCCCGGGAGATGCATACGAGCAGTACTTC

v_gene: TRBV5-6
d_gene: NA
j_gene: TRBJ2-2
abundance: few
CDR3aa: CASSPFPDVPGELFF
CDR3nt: TGTGCCAGCAGCCCCTTTCCGGACGTGCCCGGGGAGCTGTTTTTT

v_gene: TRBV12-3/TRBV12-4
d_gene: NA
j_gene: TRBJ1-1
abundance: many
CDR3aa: CASSFTGMNTEAFF
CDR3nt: TGTGCCAGCAGTTTCACGGGGATGAACACTGAAGCTTTCTTT

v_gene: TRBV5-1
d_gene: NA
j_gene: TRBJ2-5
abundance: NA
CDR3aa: CASSLLGDAGETQYF
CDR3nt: TGCGCCAGCAGCTTACTAGGAGATGCAGGGGAGACCCAGTACTTC

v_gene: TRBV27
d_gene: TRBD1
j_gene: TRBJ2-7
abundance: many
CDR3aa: CASSPLRSDRVLYEQYF
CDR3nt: TGTGCCAGCAGTCCACTTCGTTCGGACAGGGTACTCTACGAGCAGTACTTC

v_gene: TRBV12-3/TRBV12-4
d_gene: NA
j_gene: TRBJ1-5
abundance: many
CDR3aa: CASSLNRRENQPQHF
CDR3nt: TGTGCCAGCAGTTTAAATCGGCGGGAAAATCAGCCCCAGCATTTT